A selection of T cell receptor beta chains follows, all from one sample in a study of shared clonotypes between healthy human individuals. Clones were read by immunoSEQ multiplex PCR, and TCRdb kept only the in-frame ones, dropping some. Here the sample spans 2.3 million or so clones, approximately 95% being singletons. Sequencing used naive CD4+ T cells from PBMCs. The receptors here all came from a young man in good health. Some clones in this sample may be carry-over from other donors' samples. The conserved cysteine and the conserved F or W are not part of the CDR3 here. A D gene is named only where the DNA matches it firmly.

len	v_gene	d_gene	j_gene	CDR3aa
15	TRBV10-1	TRBD2	TRBJ2-1	ASSESIGGSWYNEQF
13	TRBV6-6	TRBD2	TRBJ2-1	ASSYWSSGGDEQF
14	TRBV5-4	.	TRBJ1-2	ASSQIMGRGGYGYT
14	TRBV7-2	.	TRBJ2-2	ASSYVRAANTGELF
12	TRBV7-2	.	TRBJ1-1	ASSWAEQGTEAF
13	TRBV15	.	TRBJ2-5	ATSRDRGGQGTQY
15	TRBV5-1	TRBD2	TRBJ2-5	ASSLGGLAGDQETQY
13	TRBV15	.	TRBJ1-2	ATSRAPRGVEGYT
10	TRBV28	.	TRBJ1-2	ASSLGILGYT
14	TRBV2	TRBD1	TRBJ1-5	ASSDAPGQGTQPQH
13	TRBV18	.	TRBJ1-6	ASSQQNKGYSPLH
13	TRBV18	TRBD1	TRBJ1-5	ASSGTGLLGQPQH
14	TRBV5-1	TRBD2	TRBJ2-5	ASSFYGTSGEETQY
13	TRBV15	TRBD1	TRBJ1-3	ATSRAYGQGNTIY
11	TRBV5-1	.	TRBJ1-2	ASSPDTSYGYT
13	TRBV6-5	.	TRBJ2-7	ASTPPRFHDYEQY
11	TRBV28	TRBD1	TRBJ1-1	ASQGGPNTEAF
15	TRBV6-4	TRBD2	TRBJ2-1	ASREETSGRSYNEQF
12	TRBV2	.	TRBJ2-5	ASSGGYRQETQY
14	TRBV27	TRBD2	TRBJ2-7	ASSPGTSGRLVEQY
13	TRBV18	.	TRBJ2-3	ASSLLGGSTDTQY
12	TRBV5-1	.	TRBJ2-7	ASSLRTDSYEQY
13	TRBV27	.	TRBJ2-5	ASSLSPRYQETQY
15	TRBV4-1	.	TRBJ1-3	ASSQYERAGTGNTIY
13	TRBV7-8	.	TRBJ2-3	ASSNDLRGTDTQY
12	TRBV19	.	TRBJ1-1	ASSMVQGRTEAF
14	TRBV28	TRBD1	TRBJ1-2	ASSPPRTGAIYGYT
12	TRBV6-5	TRBD2	TRBJ2-1	ASSSRLAGLRQF
11	TRBV11-3	.	TRBJ1-1	ASSLDGVTEAF
13	TRBV5-1	TRBD1	TRBJ1-2	ASSLLGQGAGGYT
11	TRBV11-2	.	TRBJ1-1	ASSPWVGTEAF
13	TRBV6-1	.	TRBJ1-1	ASSDFRGSYTEAF
14	TRBV25-1	.	TRBJ1-4	ASSETKGSSSEKLF
13	TRBV6-4	TRBD2	TRBJ2-1	ASSDPAGGDNEQF
14	TRBV5-5	.	TRBJ2-6	ASSLVGLSGANVLT
13	TRBV6-5	.	TRBJ1-4	ASSRRGIRDEKLF
13	TRBV9	.	TRBJ2-6	ASRKSGSGANVLT
12	TRBV28	TRBD1	TRBJ1-1	ASKTTGGVREAF
9	TRBV19	.	TRBJ2-4	ASKVGNIQY
14	TRBV5-1	TRBD1	TRBJ2-2	ASSKTGGLNTGELF
13	TRBV7-2	TRBD1	TRBJ2-1	ASSLEGTGHREQF
14	TRBV30	.	TRBJ1-5	AWSAAGGWGNQPQH
13	TRBV6-1	TRBD2	TRBJ2-3	ATLTWLAATDTQY
13	TRBV5-5	.	TRBJ1-1	ASSSHGLFRTEAF
11	TRBV7-8	.	TRBJ2-7	ASSVRGRGPRD
11	TRBV9	.	TRBJ1-1	ASTAGGVAEAF
13	TRBV6-1	.	TRBJ2-7	ASSADWTPGYEQY
12	TRBV5-1	TRBD1	TRBJ1-5	ASSPDRGVQPQH
15	TRBV6-1	.	TRBJ2-7	ASSEALQGGRTYEQY
13	TRBV9	TRBD2	TRBJ2-5	ASSAAGAFWETQY
10	TRBV6-1	.	TRBJ1-1	ASRRAEGGAF
15	TRBV7-2	TRBD2	TRBJ2-3	ASSPKGLAGGADTQY
12	TRBV28	.	TRBJ2-2	ASSNGGRTGELF
12	TRBV5-1	TRBD2	TRBJ2-7	ASSGGLVGYEQY
12	TRBV5-1	.	TRBJ1-2	ASSLEGHNYGYT
13	TRBV10-2	TRBD2	TRBJ2-7	ASTHLLAGSYEQY
13	TRBV28	.	TRBJ1-5	ASSFPREFNQPQH
12	TRBV28	TRBD1	TRBJ2-3	ASSGTGGLDTQY
13	TRBV28	.	TRBJ2-3	ASSLWGGSTDTQY